One sample yielded the 5 T cell receptor beta chains listed below, sequenced in a study of T-cell memory formation after mild COVID-19. TCRdb recomputed calls from the 5' RACE reads with MiXCR, one row per CDR3 protein. The data show approximately 150,000 distinct CDR3 sequences, about a fifth seen once. Sequenced material: PBMCs or a T cell subset sorted from them (not recorded which). The source is an adult woman who had mild COVID-19 (a few samples of this study predate the infection). Cell type and time point are not known.

V gene TRBV28 combines with J gene TRBJ2-5; D unresolved. The V gene's germline CDR1 is MDHEN and CDR2 SYDVKM. The V and J ends lost 3 bases and 1 base respectively, with 9 bases between them. CDR3 length: 14 amino acids. The CDR3 DNA reads as TGTGCCAGCAGTTTTTGGTCCATCCAAGAGACCCAGTACTTC. This gives the protein CASSFWSIQETQYF.

This clonotype was seen more than once but under ten times. This sequence joins TRBV13 and TRBJ2-5, with 11 bases identical to TRBD1. The V and J ends lost 5 bases and 1 base, in that order; junction bases with no gene match: 6. There are 16 residues in the CDR3. The germline gives CDR1 PRHDT, CDR2 FYEKMQ (reference sequence). The CDR3 protein is CASSLRGTGGQETQYF. The CDR3 region has the DNA TGTGCCAGCAGCCTGCGGGGGACAGGGGGCCAAGAGACCCAGTACTTC.

The chain is built from TRBV5-1 and TRBJ2-1, with 9 bases lining up with TRBD1. The V and J ends lost 4 bases and 5 bases, in that order; junction bases with no gene match: 7. Germline V lookup: CDR1 SGHRS, CDR2 YFSETQ. There are 15 residues in the CDR3. The CDR3 nucleotides read TGCGCCAGCAGCCCGGGACAGGGCATTAACAATGAGCAGTTCTTC. Its translation: CASSPGQGINNEQFF.

This clonotype was recorded many times. This rearrangement joins TRBV18 to TRBJ2-7, with D perhaps TRBD1 or TRBD2 (5 bases each). CDR3 length: 13 amino acids. V was trimmed by 1 base and J by 2 bases, leaving 6 bases between them. Per the germline V gene, CDR1 is KGHSH and CDR2 is LQKENI. CDR3 sequence reads: CASSPQGPYEQYF. The CDR3 DNA reads as TGTGCCAGCTCACCACAGGGACCCTACGAGCAGTACTTC.

The chain recombines TRBV9 with TRBJ2-2; unclear D gene. The CDR3 has 14 residues. Germline CDR1 reads SGDLS; CDR2 reads YYNGEE. Trimming shortened V by 4 bases and J by 1 base, and 8 bases separated the two germline ends. The CDR3 bases are TGTGCCAGCAGCCAGACGAGGAACACCGGGGAGCTGTTTTTT. As protein: CASSQTRNTGELFF. The variable domain in full, with the rest retrieved from reference TRBV9 and TRBJ2-2, is DSGVTQTPKHLITATGQRVTLRCSPRSGDLSVYWYQQSLDQGLQFLIQYYNGEERAKGNILERFSAQQFPDLHSELNLSSLELGDSALYFCASSQTRNTGELFFGEGSRLTVL.